This TCR beta chain was recovered during a study of human T cells and chemical hapten exposure. Across the study: Mostly female patients had alopecia areata, totalis or universalis.

Attachment of unique molecular identifiers to individual cDNA molecules was performed in the library. TCRdb ran MiXCR on the RACE reads and lists one entry per CDR3 protein. This sample has approximately 180,000 distinct CDR3 sequences, with about 31% found just once. Study-wide findings and caveats: Expanded TCRs formed significantly more large CDR3 similarity clusters than controls.

CDR3 size: 15 residues. Trimming at V came to 3 bases and at J to 3 bases, leaving 3 bases not matched to a gene. Germline V gene sequence: CDR1 LNHDA, CDR2 SQIVND (reference sequence). Note on this clonotype: Antigen: not known.

Time point described: pre-sensitization, week 0. Treatment indicated: therapeutic diphenylcyclopropenone sensitization with weekly scalp DPC. From whole blood left unfractionated, total RNA was extracted. The sample was whole blood, taken in connection with sensitization to the hapten diphenylcyclopropenone (DPC). This chain joins TRBV19 and TRBJ1-5; TRBD1 agrees at 9 bases. The sequence derives from a woman in her twenties or thirties with alopecia areata. Some clones in this sample may be carry-over from other donors' samples. The CDR3: CASSIGTGYNQPQHF. CDR3 sequence (DNA): TGTGCCAGTAGTATTGGGACAGGGTACAATCAGCCCCAGCATTTT.